The sequence of this TCR beta chain was determined in a study of cytomegalovirus exposure and HLA in healthy donors. Study at large: Earlier sequencing of 150 million to 200 million T cells yielded approximately 120 million unique TCR beta sequences.

It was with 60 Vbeta and 13 Jbeta primers that the PCR ran. TCRdb's copy holds only in-frame clones and misses some; the assay was immunoSEQ multiplex PCR. The table has 60,000 to 85,000 clones, 74% seen once. Study-level findings and limits: The investigators catalogued 150 to 200 TCR beta chains as cytomegalovirus-associated.

The J segment lost 4 bases and the V segment lost 0 bases, leaving 7 bases of the junction unmatched. Germline CDR1 and CDR2: LNHNV and YYDKDF (reference sequence). CDR3 length equals 16 residues. With respect to this clone: What it binds is unknown.

This chain uses TRBV15 with TRBJ1-2; 8 bases agree with TRBD1. The receptor comes from a human donor in good health. Material for sequencing was PBMCs. CDR3 sequence: CATSREGGRGPYGYTF. CDR3 nucleotides: TGTGCCACCAGCAGAGAGGGGGGCAGGGGGCCCTATGGCTACACCTTC.